This T cell receptor beta chain is drawn from a study of T cells in lung cancer brain metastases (dated by TCRdb to the late 2010s). Notes on the research overall: Of the 20 to 25 patients, more than 15 had a history of tobacco use, with a median of 40 pack-years. Eighteen of the 20 patients received no interval therapy between primary and metastasis resection. The primary and brain metastasis specimens were acquired a median of around 300 days apart. The study compared TCR beta CDR3 repertoires between fully resected primary non-small cell lung cancers and paired brain metastases. A cohort of around 20 patients was included, from whom 40 specimens were contributed, with one primary lung lesion and one brain metastasis obtained from each patient. A median age at first diagnosis of approximately 59 years was recorded for the patients, of whom eight or nine were male and some twelve were female. DNA integrity number averaged about 3.8 in both primary and metastatic specimens, with no significant difference between sites. General study outcomes and caveats: Most clones were specific to a single lesion, and paired lesions overlapped only to a limited degree (mean Morisita index around 0.2). Brain metastases contained significantly fewer unique productive clones than the paired primaries (median around 1,400 versus 4,600). Retrieval of the complete infiltrating T cell repertoire may have been prevented by DNA fragmentation in FFPE samples. The ten most abundant clones accounted for a significantly larger fraction of the repertoire in brain metastases than in primaries, which suggests clonal expansion. It was not possible to control for the effects of preoperative corticosteroids on T cell infiltration in brain metastases.

Each sample received between about 2.24 and 4.92 ug of genomic DNA as input, and paired samples received equal DNA input. TCR beta libraries were constructed with the immunoSEQ hsTCRbeta Kit, which uses multiplexed V and J gene primers in two PCR steps. Pooled libraries, together with positive and negative controls, were sequenced on an Illumina MiSeq with a 100-cycle paired-end protocol. Regarding the original processing steps: Raw data were processed by the immunoSEQ vendor into normalized, annotated TCR beta repertoire reports. Richness was defined as unique clones by nucleotide sequence, and total richness was extrapolated with the iChao1 and Efron-Thisted estimators. To characterize and compare the paired lesions, the analysis used Pielou's evenness, Simpson's index, the proportional abundance of the top-ten clones, and the Morisita overlap index. What TCRdb holds here is the immuneACCESS table cut down to in-frame rearrangements. Part of the clones is not present; checked against another copy, under half of the missing clones reflect an unresolved V gene, and the others are unexplained. For V, J and clone size, that table is used; D and trimming come from the DNA. In this sample the table shows some 4,700 clones, around nine tenths of which occur a single time. The leading ten clones occupy around 5.8% of the sample.

Patients underwent resection for synchronous oligometastatic disease or delayed recurrence of a solitary brain metastasis. Patients with a history of multiple malignancies were excluded so that cancers other than NSCLC would not be included. Tumor areas were macrodissected from about 5 deparaffinized approximately 9.5 um unstained sections under guidance from marked H&E slides. All specimens were formalin-fixed and paraffin-embedded (FFPE). Genomic DNA was extracted using the AllPrep DNA/RNA FFPE Kit. As regards this clone: Its antigen remains unidentified. A read error may account for a junction end that differs from germline.

The CDR3 holds 17 amino acids from the cysteine to the phenylalanine. The entry retains the CDR3 DNA only, 51 bases that are in frame from base 1. Taken from the germline V gene (reference sequence), the CDR1 and CDR2 loops are SEHNR and FQNEAQ. The sequence was collected from a woman in her forties or fifties with non-small cell lung cancer. Here the chain combines TRBV7-9 and TRBJ2-1, with the D segment identity uncertain. The specimen sequenced was tumor tissue from the primary lung tumor. This specimen's cell subset or site label, interpreted: primary lung cancer lesion. The sequenced DNA: TGTACCAGCAGCCCTAACCCCGGAGATATCGGTTACAATGAGCAGTTCTTC. Translation gives CTSSPNPGDIGYNEQFF.